The clone carrying this TCR beta chain was seen more than once but under ten times. Its antigen remains unidentified. This sample is part of a study of T cell responses to AZD1222 COVID-19 vaccine. Study-wide findings and caveats: There were mostly white British donors and more females than males, and clonal diversity was possibly underestimated. Nearly half of spike-specific TCRs reportedly go after variant regions that carry no mutations.

Method: immunoSEQ multiplex PCR; TCRdb's copy keeps in-frame clones and lacks some. The data hold fewer than 100,000 clones, with 85% to 90% observed a single time. This CDR3 is 11 amino acids long. Germline CDR1 SQVTM, CDR2 ANQGSEA. The V gene lost 7 bases and the J gene lost 4 bases, with 10 bases spanning the gap. The chain recombines TRBV29-1 with TRBJ1-2; D possibly corresponds to TRBD1 (6 bases). The clonotype was recovered from an adult who received the AZD1222 COVID-19 vaccine. The sequences come from peripheral blood, collected 28 days after the second AZD1222 dose. The CDR3, as DNA: TGCAGCGCCGGACAGCTCTATGGCTACACCTTC. The encoded protein is CSAGQLYGYTF.